Given below is one T cell receptor (beta chain) in context. What it binds is not known. This entry is derived from a study of T cell responses to AZD1222 COVID-19 vaccine. Study findings and constraints: Spike-specific TCR depth and breadth grew after two AZD1222 doses. Regions 160-218 and 743-854 dominated among vaccine-associated CD4 TCRs spanning spike.

Some clones are missing from TCRdb's copy, which holds only in-frame ones; the method was immunoSEQ multiplex PCR. This sample yields approximately 74,000 clones, of which about 90% are seen a single time; approximately 1.3% belongs to the top ten. V was shortened by 11 bases and J by 0 bases, with 19 bases between the two germline ends. This CDR3 contains 15 residues. The germline CDR1 and CDR2 sequences are LNHDA and SQIVND (reference sequence). Sequenced material: peripheral blood, taken 28 days after the second AZD1222 dose. J is TRBJ1-2 and V is TRBV19, with TRBD1 as a possible D gene (5 bases). This clonotype was sampled from an adult who received the AZD1222 COVID-19 vaccine. The CDR3 protein is CAGQDSGDPNYGYTF. The CDR3 DNA reads as TGTGCCGGCCAGGATTCGGGGGACCCTAACTATGGCTACACCTTC.